A selection of T cell receptor beta chains follows, all from one sample in a study of blood T cell repertoires in COVID-19. The protocol was immunoSEQ multiplex PCR, while the TCRdb copy is restricted to in-frame clones and leaves out a portion. The table lists some 350,000 clones, 70% to 90% of them singletons, with under 5.5% in the top ten. Input material: PBMCs or T cells enriched from blood (not recorded which). The receptors shown here come from a woman aged 25 to 39 who had recovered from COVID-19. Both conserved end residues are part of each CDR3. The order of the fields is D gene, J gene, clone size, V gene, CDR3 protein, CDR3 DNA. The D gene is left open where the match is weak. Where a row states a size, it is once, few, many or the class of an expanded clone; other rows omit it.

.	TRBJ1-2	.	TRBV19	CASSNAPVGANYGYTF	TGTGCCAGTAGCAACGCCCCTGTAGGAGCCAACTATGGCTACACCTTC
TRBD2	TRBJ2-7	.	TRBV12-3/TRBV12-4	CASSLGGGDEQYF	TGTGCCAGCAGTTTGGGGGGGGGAGACGAGCAGTACTTC
TRBD1	TRBJ2-7	.	TRBV19	CAREPGTGRPYEQYF	TGTGCCAGGGAGCCCGGGACAGGGAGACCCTACGAGCAGTACTTC
.	TRBJ1-6	.	TRBV5-4	CASSLVGGINSPLHF	TGTGCCAGCAGCTTAGTTGGGGGCATTAATTCACCCCTCCACTTT
.	TRBJ2-3	.	TRBV7-2	CASRLTGSTDTQYF	TGTGCCAGCAGACTAACGGGGAGCACAGATACGCAGTATTTT
TRBD2	TRBJ2-4	.	TRBV30	CALASGGKNIQYF	TGTGCCTTAGCGAGCGGGGGCAAAAACATTCAGTACTTC
TRBD2	TRBJ2-3	.	TRBV5-4	CASSTGTSGGGDTQYF	TGTGCCAGCAGCACCGGGACTAGCGGGGGTGGAGATACGCAGTATTTT
.	TRBJ1-6	.	TRBV5-4	CASSLGGIGSSYNSPLHF	TGTGCCAGCAGCTTGGGGGGCATCGGAAGCTCCTATAATTCACCCCTCCACTTT
.	TRBJ2-7	.	TRBV5-6	CASSAGLSVSYEQYF	TGTGCCAGCAGCGCCGGGCTTAGCGTTTCCTACGAGCAGTACTTC
TRBD1	TRBJ2-1	.	TRBV2	CASSRSTGASYNEQFF	TGTGCCAGCAGTCGCAGTACAGGGGCGTCCTACAATGAGCAGTTCTTC
.	TRBJ1-1	.	TRBV7-8	CATRRTGTKAEAFF	TGTGCCACAAGGAGGACCGGGACAAAGGCTGAAGCTTTCTTT
.	TRBJ2-5	.	TRBV4-2	CASSQVLLTRQETQYF	TGTGCCAGCAGCCAAGTCCTCCTGACTAGACAAGAGACCCAGTACTTC
.	TRBJ1-2	.	TRBV29-1	CSVDSPKAPANYGYTF	TGCAGCGTCGACTCACCCAAGGCCCCTGCTAACTATGGCTACACCTTC
.	TRBJ1-2	few	TRBV2	CASSNQGYYGYTF	TGTGCCAGCAGTAACCAGGGATACTATGGCTACACCTTC
TRBD1	TRBJ2-1	.	TRBV11-2	CASSSGGRWNEQFF	TGTGCCAGCAGCTCAGGGGGAAGATGGAATGAGCAGTTCTTC
.	TRBJ1-1	.	TRBV6-4	CASSSTADMNTEAFF	TGTGCCAGCAGTAGTACAGCTGACATGAACACTGAAGCTTTCTTT
TRBD2	TRBJ2-1	.	TRBV9	CASSASGGAEGEQFF	TGTGCCAGCAGCGCTAGCGGGGGGGCCGAGGGTGAGCAGTTCTTC
.	TRBJ2-7	.	TRBV15	CATSSIHPGYEQYF	TGTGCCACCAGCAGTATTCATCCGGGCTACGAGCAGTACTTC
TRBD1	TRBJ1-1	.	TRBV2	CASSEVGDRIMNTEAFF	TGTGCCAGCAGTGAAGTTGGGGACAGGATCATGAACACTGAAGCTTTCTTT
TRBD2	TRBJ2-3	.	TRBV9	CASSAPWGDGGARDTQYF	TGTGCCAGCAGCGCCCCATGGGGAGACGGGGGGGCCAGAGATACGCAGTATTTT
TRBD1	TRBJ1-4	.	TRBV5-6	CASSTGTGRVNEKLFF	TGTGCCAGCAGCACAGGGACAGGGAGAGTTAATGAAAAACTGTTTTTT
TRBD2	TRBJ2-7	.	TRBV19	CASAKTSVASYEQYF	TGTGCCAGTGCAAAAACTAGCGTCGCCTCCTACGAGCAGTACTTC
.	TRBJ1-5	.	TRBV19	CASTPPGPGDQPQHF	TGTGCCAGTACCCCCCCGGGGCCGGGAGATCAGCCCCAGCATTTT
TRBD1	TRBJ1-2	.	TRBV6-5	CASSPDRGYGYTF	TGTGCCAGCAGCCCCGACAGGGGCTATGGCTACACCTTC
TRBD1	TRBJ1-2	.	TRBV3-1/TRBV3-2	CASSQRTGRGASTF	TGTGCCAGCAGCCAAAGGACAGGGCGAGGGGCCTCTACCTTC
.	TRBJ2-7	.	TRBV15	CATSRDGDTASYEQYF	TGTGCCACCAGCAGAGATGGGGACACCGCCTCCTACGAGCAGTACTTC
TRBD1	TRBJ1-2	.	TRBV27	CASRGTGGGYTF	TGTGCCAGCCGAGGGACAGGAGGAGGCTACACCTTC
.	TRBJ2-7	once	TRBV6-5	CASSYNGQSHEQYF	TGTGCCAGCAGTTACAACGGACAATCCCACGAGCAGTACTTC
TRBD2	TRBJ2-2	.	TRBV4-2	CASSQPPGLAGTGELFF	TGTGCCAGCAGCCAACCCCCCGGACTAGCGGGAACCGGGGAGCTGTTTTTT
.	TRBJ2-7	.	TRBV7-9	CASSLSGRDEQYF	TGTGCCAGCAGCTTGTCGGGCAGGGACGAGCAGTACTTC
TRBD1	TRBJ1-1	many	TRBV2	CASSGQGFGTTEAFF	TGTGCCAGCAGTGGACAGGGTTTCGGGACCACTGAAGCTTTCTTT
.	TRBJ1-2	.	TRBV5-8	CASSFASGRDPGGYTF	TGTGCCAGCAGCTTCGCCTCAGGGCGAGACCCGGGCGGCTACACCTTC
.	TRBJ2-2	.	TRBV6-5	CASRKGQNTGELFF	TGTGCCAGCAGAAAGGGGCAGAACACCGGGGAGCTGTTTTTT
TRBD1	TRBJ1-1	.	TRBV5-1	CASSWDRFMNTEAFF	TGCGCCAGCAGTTGGGACAGGTTCATGAACACTGAAGCTTTCTTT
.	TRBJ2-7	.	TRBV3-1/TRBV3-2	CASSPTGQSLDYEQYF	TGTGCCAGCAGCCCCACCGGACAGTCTCTTGACTACGAGCAGTACTTC
.	TRBJ1-2	.	TRBV4-3	CASSQDRSPAYGYTF	TGCGCCAGCAGCCAGGATCGGAGTCCGGCTTATGGCTACACCTTC
TRBD1	TRBJ1-1	.	TRBV19	CASSPGGRAFF	TGTGCCAGTAGTCCAGGGGGCAGGGCTTTCTTT
.	TRBJ1-5	.	TRBV7-9	CASSPLNQPQHF	TGTGCCAGCAGCCCTCTTAATCAGCCCCAGCATTTT
.	TRBJ1-5	.	TRBV19	CASSVSNQPQHF	TGTGCCAGTAGCGTGAGTAATCAGCCCCAGCATTTT
.	TRBJ1-1	.	TRBV15	CATSGQGGRTTNTEAFF	TGTGCCACCAGCGGTCAGGGAGGGAGGACGACGAACACTGAAGCTTTCTTT
TRBD1	TRBJ1-5	.	TRBV5-4	CASSRGQGENQPQHF	TGTGCCAGCAGCAGAGGACAGGGGGAGAATCAGCCCCAGCATTTT
.	TRBJ1-1	.	TRBV5-6	CASSLGGSYTEAFF	TGTGCCAGCAGCTTGGGAGGATCGTACACTGAAGCTTTCTTT